Listed below are T cell receptor beta chains from one sample, sequenced in a study of identical twins. TCRdb re-called the 5' RACE reads with MiXCR, one entry per CDR3 protein. The table has about 890,000 distinct CDR3 sequences, 10% to 15% seen once. These records were also assigned to another study, of yellow fever vaccine responses in identical twins.

The sequencing sample was made of PBMCs. Receptors originate from a woman younger than 35 in good health. Each CDR3 is given with its conserved first and last residue. Each record gives: V gene, D gene, CDR3 length, clone size, J gene, CDR3 protein, CDR3 DNA. D genes are given only for firm matches. The size of a clone is reported for some rows only, either as once, few or many, or as a class for expanded clones.

TRBV19	-	14	few	TRBJ2-2	CASIGMRYTGELFF	TGTGCCAGTATTGGCATGCGTTACACCGGGGAGCTGTTTTTT
TRBV7-6	-	14	-	TRBJ2-2	CASGDDGVAGELFF	TGTGCCAGCGGAGACGACGGGGTGGCCGGGGAGCTGTTTTTT
TRBV3-1	-	16	-	TRBJ2-3	CASSQGGEGETDTQYF	TGTGCCAGCAGCCAAGGGGGGGAAGGGGAGACAGATACGCAGTATTTT
TRBV4-1	-	12	many	TRBJ2-5	CASSWPGETQYF	TGCGCCAGCAGCTGGCCGGGAGAGACCCAGTACTTC
TRBV5-4	-	16	many	TRBJ1-5	CASSLTGAGASQPQHF	TGTGCCAGCAGCTTGACGGGGGCAGGGGCGAGTCAGCCCCAGCATTTT
TRBV12-3/TRBV12-4	-	16	-	TRBJ2-6	CASSLVSISGANVLTF	TGTGCCAGCAGTTTGGTCTCCATCTCTGGGGCCAACGTCCTGACTTTC
TRBV29-1	-	14	many	TRBJ2-3	CSVRRGGSTDTQYF	TGCAGCGTTCGTCGGGGCGGGAGCACAGATACGCAGTATTTT
TRBV12-3/TRBV12-4	TRBD2	15	-	TRBJ2-7	CASSLGSGTVYEQYF	TGTGCCAGCAGTTTAGGCAGCGGGACGGTCTACGAGCAGTACTTC
TRBV5-1	-	13	-	TRBJ2-5	CASREGHEETQYF	TGCGCCAGTAGAGAGGGGCATGAAGAGACCCAGTACTTC
TRBV10-3	-	12	few	TRBJ2-2	CATGAGTGELFF	TGTGCCACGGGCGCCGGGACCGGGGAGCTGTTTTTT
TRBV19	-	14	many	TRBJ1-1	CASSIARVNTEAFF	TGTGCCAGTAGTATCGCCAGGGTGAACACTGAAGCTTTCTTT
TRBV24-1	-	14	-	TRBJ2-1	CATSDSRGVDEQFF	TGTGCCACCAGTGATTCGAGGGGGGTTGATGAGCAGTTCTTC
TRBV29-1	-	13	few	TRBJ1-2	CSVGSRGLYGYTF	TGCAGCGTTGGGTCCAGGGGATTGTATGGCTACACCTTC